The 4 T cell receptor beta chains below come from one sample, sequenced in a study of spatial heterogeneity in lung cancer. Time point of the sample: sample taken at primary tumor resection. TCRdb called the 5' RACE reads again in MiXCR, with one record for every CDR3 protein. The repertoire holds roughly 1,900 distinct CDR3 sequences, 15% to 20% seen once, with roughly a quarter in the top ten. Sequencing used normal lung tissue next to the tumor, obtained at surgery. The source is a male donor with early-stage non-small cell lung cancer.

The V gene is TRBV7-2, the J gene TRBJ2-1; TRBD2 matches 9 bases. The V and J ends lost 6 bases and 4 bases, in that order; junction bases with no gene match: 10. This CDR3 has 16 amino acids. Germline V CDR1 and CDR2: SGHTA, FQGNSA. CDR3 protein: CASRRGSGSAYNEQFF. The DNA for the CDR3 is TGTGCCAGCAGAAGAGGTAGCGGGAGCGCTTACAATGAGCAGTTCTTC.

This clonotype is labeled large. The CDR3 DNA sequence: TGTGCCAGCAGCAAGACTAGCGGGAGCCCAGATACGCAGTATTTT. This gives the protein CASSKTSGSPDTQYF. V and J are TRBV7-8 and TRBJ2-3; 12 bases match TRBD2. The CDR3 has 15 residues. V lost 5 bases to trimming and J lost 4 bases; unmatched junction nucleotides: 4. The germline V gene encodes CDR1 SGHVS and CDR2 FQNEAQ.

V and J are TRBV4-3 and TRBJ2-2; D is uncertain. Trimming took off 0 bases at V and 1 base at J, with 9 bases between the two ends. This CDR3 spans 16 amino acids. Germline CDR1 and CDR2: LGHNA and YSLEER. CDR3 in amino acids: CASSQDLRQNTGELFF. DNA for the CDR3: TGCGCCAGCAGCCAAGACCTCCGACAGAACACCGGGGAGCTGTTTTTT.

This clonotype was counted ten times or more. The chain couples TRBV7-9 to TRBJ2-3; 9 bases align to TRBD2. The CDR3 is 15 residues long. V dropped 4 bases and J dropped 2; count of bases not matched to a gene: 4. The V gene's germline CDR1 is SEHNR and CDR2 FQNEAQ (reference sequence). Here the CDR3 reads CASSSGLAPTDTQYF. The DNA of the CDR3 is TGTGCCAGCAGCTCAGGACTAGCGCCCACAGATACGCAGTATTTT.